This is a list of T cell receptor beta chains from one sample in a study of radiation and T cells in renal cell carcinoma. TCRdb's copy holds only in-frame clones and misses some; the assay was immunoSEQ multiplex PCR. Among under 30,000 clones listed, approximately 54% were seen once. Source: tumor tissue, taken from a patient whose treatment was nephrectomy without radiotherapy. Receptors were obtained from a human donor with renal cell carcinoma. Each CDR3 is given with its conserved first and last residue. The D gene is left open where the match is weak. The size of a clone is reported for some rows only, either as once, few or many, or as a class for expanded clones.

>TRBV4-3|medium-sized|TRBJ2-7|TRBD1
CASSQVAGQGYEQYF
TGCGCCAGCAGCCAGGTGGCCGGACAGGGGTACGAGCAGTACTTC
>TRBV7-3|-|TRBJ1-5|-
CASSLASGVTIQPQHF
TGTGCCAGCAGCTTAGCGTCAGGGGTAACTATCCAGCCCCAGCATTTT
>TRBV19|few|TRBJ1-6|-
CASQPFLSTGPSSYNSPLHF
TGTGCCAGCCAACCCTTTCTATCCACAGGACCCAGCTCCTATAATTCACCCCTCCACTTT
>TRBV7-7|-|TRBJ2-3|TRBD2
CASSFGLAGTDTQYF
TGTGCCAGCAGCTTCGGACTAGCCGGCACAGATACGCAGTATTTT
>TRBV4-3|-|TRBJ2-5|TRBD2
CASSQQLAGGSRTQYF
TGCGCCAGCAGCCAACAGCTAGCGGGGGGCTCCCGGACCCAGTACTTC
>TRBV2|-|TRBJ2-3|-
CASSRDGSDTQYF
TGTGCCAGCAGCAGGGATGGTTCAGATACGCAGTATTTT
>TRBV5-1|-|TRBJ1-3|-
CASSLRQSDSGNTIYF
TGCGCCAGCAGCCTCCGACAGAGTGACTCTGGAAACACCATATATTTT
>TRBV12-2|-|TRBJ2-7|-
CASRLGQGGTYEQYF
TGTGCAAGTCGCTTAGGGCAGGGGGGGACCTACGAGCAGTACTTC
>TRBV9|-|TRBJ2-2|-
CASSVGARGGELFF
TGTGCCAGCAGCGTAGGGGCCAGGGGCGGGGAGCTGTTTTTT
>TRBV11-2|-|TRBJ1-4|TRBD1
CASSLGDRGYLFF
TGTGCCAGCAGCTTAGGGGACAGGGGTTATCTGTTTTTT
>TRBV10-3|-|TRBJ2-7|-
CAISDPRRGYEQYF
TGTGCCATCAGTGACCCACGGCGGGGTTACGAGCAGTACTTC
>TRBV5-5|-|TRBJ2-1|-
CASSLSGLSSYNEQFF
TGTGCCAGCAGCCTGTCAGGGTTGAGCTCCTACAATGAGCAGTTCTTC
>TRBV6-5|-|TRBJ2-5|-
CASTPAGRETQYF
TGTGCCAGCACCCCCGCAGGCCGAGAGACCCAGTACTTC
>TRBV6-1|-|TRBJ2-2|TRBD1
CASRSTGVDTGELFF
TGTGCCAGCAGGTCCACAGGGGTCGACACCGGGGAGCTGTTTTTT
>TRBV4-3|few|TRBJ2-4|TRBD2
CASSEGRGNIQYF
TGCGCCAGCAGCGAGGGGAGGGGCAACATTCAGTACTTC
>TRBV18|once|TRBJ2-1|-
CASSRRMTQDNEQFF
TGTGCCAGCAGTCGTCGGATGACACAAGACAATGAGCAGTTCTTC
>TRBV9|many|TRBJ1-2|-
CASSAAAYGYTF
TGTGCCAGCAGCGCCGCCGCCTATGGCTACACCTTC
>TRBV11-2|-|TRBJ2-1|TRBD1
CASSIGTGSYNEQFF
TGTGCCAGCAGCATCGGGACAGGGTCTTACAATGAGCAGTTCTTC
>TRBV5-6|-|TRBJ1-6|-
CASSLSIGESPLHF
TGTGCCAGCAGCTTAAGTATAGGGGAATCACCCCTCCACTTT
>TRBV4-2|-|TRBJ1-1|TRBD1
CASSQPRPGQEIEAFF
TGTGCCAGCAGCCAACCTCGACCGGGACAGGAGATTGAAGCTTTCTTT
>TRBV29-1|-|TRBJ2-3|-
CSVDSTDTQYF
TGCAGCGTGGACAGCACAGATACGCAGTATTTT
>TRBV10-3|-|TRBJ1-5|TRBD1
CAAGTDNQPQHF
TGTGCCGCCGGGACAGACAATCAGCCCCAGCATTTT
>TRBV6-5|-|TRBJ2-1|-
CASTQGTEQFF
TGTGCCAGCACCCAGGGAACTGAGCAGTTCTTC
>TRBV5-1|-|TRBJ2-1|TRBD2
CASSLRLAGGRNEQFF
TGCGCCAGCAGCCTGAGACTAGCGGGGGGCCGCAATGAGCAGTTCTTC
>TRBV4-3|-|TRBJ2-2|TRBD1
CASSDNPGQGTRRRAGELFF
TGCGCCAGCAGCGACAACCCGGGACAGGGAACGCGACGGCGGGCCGGGGAGCTGTTTTTT
>TRBV6-1|-|TRBJ1-1|-
CASSEARGGEAFF
TGTGCCAGCAGTGAAGCGAGGGGGGGCGAAGCTTTCTTT
>TRBV4-3|-|TRBJ2-7|-
CASSQDYSGGSYEQYF
TGCGCCAGCAGCCAAGATTATTCCGGGGGCTCCTACGAGCAGTACTTC
>TRBV15|-|TRBJ2-1|-
CATSRVPYNEQFF
TGTGCCACCAGCAGAGTCCCGTACAATGAGCAGTTCTTC
>TRBV9|-|TRBJ2-3|-
CASSVEGSTDTQYF
TGTGCCAGCAGCGTGGAGGGGTCCACAGATACGCAGTATTTT